One sample yielded the 28 T cell receptor beta chains listed below, sequenced in a study of blood T cell repertoires in COVID-19. Clones were sequenced by immunoSEQ multiplex PCR, and TCRdb holds only the in-frame ones, with some missing. Here the sample spans 150,000 to 200,000 clones, under 90% being singletons. What was sequenced was peripheral blood. The source is a man aged 60-69 years with acute or convalescent COVID-19.

Comments on this clone: Other DNA sequences within the sample encode an identical CDR3. The chain joins TRBV5-1 to TRBJ2-5; weak D call: TRBD1 (5 bases). This CDR3 spans 13 amino acids. CDR1 SGHRS and CDR2 YFSETQ come from the germline V gene. The germline V and J ends were trimmed by 1 base and 3 bases, with 7 bases remaining between them. The CDR3 sequence is CASSLSGKETQYF. The CDR3 region has the DNA TGCGCCAGCAGCTTGTCAGGGAAAGAGACCCAGTACTTC.

The rearrangement uses TRBV5-5 and TRBJ2-7, with 11 bases lining up with TRBD2. The CDR3 length is 17 residues. Germline CDR1 is SGHKS and CDR2 is YYEKEE (reference sequence). V was pared by 4 bases and J by 3 bases, with 12 bases of the junction left unmatched. The CDR3 is CASSLGPGTSGYYEQYF. Here the CDR3 DNA reads TGTGCCAGCAGCCTCGGACCAGGGACTAGCGGTTACTACGAGCAGTACTTC.

The chain employs TRBV20-1 and TRBJ2-1; perhaps TRBD2 as D (5 bases). This CDR3 contains 11 residues. The germline CDR1 and CDR2 sequences are DFQATT and SNEGSKA (reference sequence). Trimming cost V 7 bases and J 7 bases, with 11 bases left between them. The CDR3 nucleotides read TGCAGTGGGACCCGGGGTAATGAGCAGTTCTTC. Amino acid sequence: CSGTRGNEQFF.

CDR3 residues: CASSSSGTAKNIQYF. CDR3 DNA: TGTGCCAGCAGCTCTAGCGGGACGGCCAAAAACATTCAGTACTTC. This sequence joins TRBV11-2 and TRBJ2-4; 9 bases match TRBD2. This CDR3 has 15 residues. V shed 4 bases, J shed 1 base, and the junction held 2 bases outside the gene matches. The germline gives CDR1 SGHAT, CDR2 FQNNGV.

The chain couples TRBV6-5 to TRBJ1-1; D remains ambiguous. CDR3 length: 16 residues. Germline CDR1 MNHEY, CDR2 SVGAGI. V dropped 2 bases and J dropped 1 base, with 14 bases sitting between them. The CDR3 spells CASSYGLGRGNTEAFF. The CDR3 region has the DNA TGTGCCAGCAGTTACGGTCTGGGGAGAGGGAACACTGAAGCTTTCTTT.

V gene TRBV6-5 combines with J gene TRBJ1-6, with a tentative D call TRBD1 (6 bases). Trimming pared 7 bases from V and 9 bases from J, leaving 16 bases between. The CDR3 runs 14 residues. The germline V gene encodes CDR1 MNHEY and CDR2 SVGAGI. The CDR3 is CASTSGTTGSPLHF. CDR3 nucleotide sequence: TGTGCCAGCACCTCAGGGACAACTGGTTCACCCCTCCACTTT.

The V call is TRBV18, the J call TRBJ2-1, with 10 nucleotides matching TRBD2. Germline V gene data show CDR1 as KGHSH and CDR2 as LQKENI. This CDR3 comprises 17 residues. The ends lost 3 bases at V and 4 bases at J; junction bases unmatched: 9. CDR3 region: CASSPQSSGSIYNEQFF. The CDR3 DNA is TGTGCCAGCTCACCCCAATCTAGCGGGAGTATTTACAATGAGCAGTTCTTC. Combining the CDR3 with reference TRBV18 and TRBJ2-1 gives the whole variable domain NAGVMQNPRHLVRRRGQEARLRCSPMKGHSHVYWYRQLPEEGLKFMVYLQKENIIDESGMPKERFSAEFPKEGPSILRIQQVVRGDSAAYFCASSPQSSGSIYNEQFFGPGTRLTVL.

V usage is TRBV15 and J usage is TRBJ2-1, with D unresolved. V was cut by 6 bases and J by 0 bases, with 18 bases left in between. CDR3 length: 17 residues. CDR1 LNHNV and CDR2 YYDKDF come from the germline V gene (reference sequence). CDR3 loop: CATRDRGGGTSYNEQFF. Here the CDR3 DNA reads TGTGCCACCAGGGATAGAGGTGGCGGTACCTCCTACAATGAGCAGTTCTTC.

This rearrangement joins TRBV20-1 to TRBJ2-3; D is perhaps TRBD2 (5 bases). The germline V and J ends were trimmed by 3 bases and 2 bases, with 12 bases remaining between them. CDR3 length: 14 residues. Germline CDR1 DFQATT, CDR2 SNEGSKA (reference sequence). CDR3 nucleotide sequence: TGCAGTGCTAGTAGGCCGGGAAACACAGATACGCAGTATTTT. Its translation is CSASRPGNTDTQYF.

The rearrangement links TRBV7-9 to TRBJ2-1; 7 bases are shared with TRBD2. CDR3 length: 16 amino acids. Unmatched junction bases numbered 10, after V lost 5 bases and J lost 3 bases. CDR1 is SEHNR, CDR2 FQNEAQ, per germline (reference sequence). The CDR3 loop is CASSPSAGENYNEQFF. Written as DNA, the CDR3 is TGTGCCAGCAGCCCAAGTGCGGGGGAGAACTACAATGAGCAGTTCTTC.

This rearrangement joins TRBV10-3 to TRBJ1-2, with a tentative D call TRBD1 (6 bases). This CDR3 is 12 amino acids long. Germline CDR1 is ENHRY and CDR2 is SYGVKD. V lost 2 bases and J 8 bases, leaving 9 bases between the germline ends. The CDR3, as DNA: TGTGCCATCAGTGAGGGGACAACAGGCTACACCTTC. Protein: CAISEGTTGYTF.

This chain uses TRBV10-3 with TRBJ2-1; tentative D call: TRBD2 (5 bases). This CDR3 has 17 residues. Between the trimmed V and J ends, which lost 0 bases and 6 bases, there was a span of 18 bases. CDR1 is ENHRY and CDR2 is SYGVKD in the germline V gene. The CDR3 is CAISESVRGLSVNEQFF. CDR3 nucleotides: TGTGCCATCAGTGAGTCTGTTAGAGGGTTGTCGGTCAATGAGCAGTTCTTC.

As concerns this clone: Other DNA sequences from this sample encode an identical CDR3 as well. This chain uses TRBV3-1 (or the pseudogene TRBV3-2) with TRBJ2-1, with TRBD2 matching over 8 bases. V was pared by 0 bases and J by 10 bases, with 14 bases of the junction left unmatched. CDR3 size: 17 residues. Germline V gene data show CDR1 as LGHDT and CDR2 as YNNKEL (reference sequence). CDR3 sequence: CASSQDWGLAGGGEQFF. The CDR3, as DNA: TGTGCCAGCAGCCAAGATTGGGGCCTAGCGGGCGGGGGGGAGCAGTTCTTC.

The rearrangement joins TRBV11-1 to TRBJ1-1, with 7 nucleotides matching TRBD1. The trim removed 5 bases at V and 0 bases at J, leaving 3 bases unmatched. The length of the CDR3 is 14 residues. Germline V gene lookup returns CDR1 SGHAT and CDR2 FQDESV (reference sequence). The CDR3 coding sequence is TGTGCCAGCAGCCCGACAGGGATGAACACTGAAGCTTTCTTT. It encodes CASSPTGMNTEAFF.

The rearrangement joins TRBV27 to TRBJ1-5, with D hard to call. Trimming took off 8 bases at V and 4 bases at J, with 24 bases between the two ends. Germline lookup yields CDR1 MNHEY and CDR2 SMNVEV (reference sequence). The CDR3 has 17 amino acids. This chain's CDR3 is CASSTNDKAASNQPQHF. As DNA, the CDR3 is TGTGCCAGCTCGACTAACGATAAGGCGGCCTCAAATCAGCCCCAGCATTTT.

This clone has a single count. The chain links TRBV5-1 to TRBJ1-4; D is ambiguous. Trimming removed 0 bases at V and 0 bases at J, with 6 bases between. The CDR3 runs to 15 residues. Germline CDR1 is SGHRS and CDR2 is YFSETQ. CDR3 DNA: TGCGCCAGCAGCTTGGTGGCCGCAACTAATGAAAAACTGTTTTTT. Residues: CASSLVAATNEKLFF.

V is TRBV14 and J is TRBJ2-6, with 8 bases matching TRBD1. Germline trimming cut 5 bases from V and 1 base from J; bases unmatched to any gene: 10. Per germline, CDR1 SGHDN and CDR2 FVKESK. The CDR3 contains 18 residues. The CDR3 region has the DNA TGTGCCAGCAGCTGGCGGACAGGGAAATGGTCTGGGGCCAACGTCCTGACTTTC. Amino acids: CASSWRTGKWSGANVLTF.

The chain carries TRBV28 and TRBJ1-1; TRBD1 is a possible D gene (5 bases). This CDR3 comprises 13 residues. V gave up 7 bases and J gave up 5 bases, with 14 bases separating them. The germline V gene has CDR1 MDHEN and CDR2 SYDVKM. The chain's CDR3 is CASKTLGVTEAFF. In DNA form, the CDR3 reads TGTGCCAGCAAAACCTTAGGGGTTACTGAAGCTTTCTTT.

The V call is TRBV27, the J call TRBJ2-2; 7 positions agree with TRBD2. This CDR3 comprises 15 residues. Per germline, CDR1 MNHEY and CDR2 SMNVEV (reference sequence). After removal of 0 bases from V and 6 bases from J, the junction contained 4 bases not matched to a gene. CDR3 protein: CASSLSAGVAGELFF. The CDR3 nucleotides read TGTGCCAGCAGTTTATCGGCGGGGGTGGCCGGGGAGCTGTTTTTT.

V and J are TRBV7-3 and TRBJ2-1, with 12 bases aligning to TRBD2. The V and J ends lost 4 bases and 10 bases, in that order; junction bases with no gene match: 2. The CDR3 runs to 13 residues. Germline loops: CDR1 SGHTA, CDR2 FQGTGA. The CDR3 DNA sequence: TGTGCCAGCAGCTCAGGGACTAGCGGGGAGCAGTTCTTC. Encoded protein: CASSSGTSGEQFF.

The rearrangement joins TRBV27 to TRBJ2-1, with 9 nucleotides matching TRBD2. Germline V gene lookup returns CDR1 MNHEY and CDR2 SMNVEV (reference sequence). This CDR3 comprises 15 residues. V dropped 3 bases and J dropped 8; count of bases not matched to a gene: 8. CDR3 coding DNA: TGTGCCAGCAGTTTTAGCGGGAGAGGTAGCGATGAGCAGTTCTTC. Protein product: CASSFSGRGSDEQFF.

The chain carries TRBV30 and TRBJ1-2, with D hard to call. The length of the CDR3 is 12 residues. Germline V gives CDR1 GTSNPN, CDR2 SVGIG (reference sequence). Trimming cost V 3 bases and J 7 bases, with 12 bases left between them. The CDR3 DNA sequence: TGTGCCTGGAGCCCCGGGGTTTCTGGCTACACCTTC. Amino acid sequence: CAWSPGVSGYTF.

V is TRBV3-1 (or the pseudogene TRBV3-2) and J is TRBJ2-1; TRBD2 matches at 12 bases. CDR3 length equals 16 residues. J gave up 1 base and V 4 bases, and 2 bases lay outside the gene matches. CDR1 is LGHDT and CDR2 is YNNKEL in the germline V gene (reference sequence). CDR3 nucleotide sequence: TGTGCCAGCAGCCCACTAGCGGGAGGATCCTACAATGAGCAGTTCTTC. It yields the protein CASSPLAGGSYNEQFF.

V and J are TRBV6-5 and TRBJ1-2, with D hard to call. The CDR3 length is 13 residues. Germline assignment: CDR1 MNHEY and CDR2 SVGAGI. The V and J ends lost 2 bases and 3 bases respectively, with 7 bases between them. Here the CDR3 reads CASSYEADYGYTF. CDR3 in DNA: TGTGCCAGCAGTTACGAGGCGGACTATGGCTACACCTTC.

J is TRBJ1-2 and V is TRBV4-1, with TRBD1 as a possible D gene (6 bases). Germline values: CDR1 MGHRA, CDR2 YSYEKL. The CDR3 totals 15 residues. The V end lost 1 base, the J end lost 0 bases, and 9 bases lay between the germline ends. CDR3 DNA sequence: TGCGCCAGCAGCCAAGGTGGACAGCCTAACTATGGCTACACCTTC. Encoded protein: CASSQGGQPNYGYTF.

This rearrangement joins TRBV30 to TRBJ2-3; no reliable D call. Trimming left V 2 bases short and J 3 bases short, with 15 bases between. CDR1 is GTSNPN, CDR2 SVGIG, per germline (reference sequence). This CDR3 is built from 15 residues. The CDR3 loop reads CAWSIPSRKTDTQYF. The CDR3 DNA sequence: TGTGCCTGGAGTATTCCGAGCCGTAAGACAGATACGCAGTATTTT. The entire variable domain, with the rest obtained from reference TRBV30 and TRBJ2-3, is as follows: SQTIHQWPATLVQPVGSPLSLECTVEGTSNPNLYWYRQAAGRGLQLLFYSVGIGQISSEVPQNLSASRPQDRQFILSSKKLLLSDSGFYLCAWSIPSRKTDTQYFGPGTRLTVL.

This chain joins TRBV12-3 or TRBV12-4 and TRBJ1-1, with TRBD1 matching over 7 bases. Losses at the gene ends were 8 bases for V and 0 bases for J; bases not matched to a gene: 3. This CDR3 has 13 amino acids. The CDR3 spells CASSGGLNTEAFF. CDR3 nucleotides: TGTGCCAGCTCAGGGGGACTGAACACTGAAGCTTTCTTT.

This clone was recorded once. The chain joins TRBV7-8 to TRBJ2-1; no reliable D call. The germline CDR1 and CDR2 sequences are SGHVS and FQNEAQ. The length of the CDR3 is 16 residues. Trimming removed 4 bases from V and 5 bases from J, with 18 bases in between. The CDR3 is CASSSPGGTSNNEQFF. The CDR3 DNA is TGTGCCAGCAGCTCCCCCGGCGGAACTTCAAACAATGAGCAGTTCTTC.